The 26 T cell receptor beta chains presented below share a single source sample, sequenced in a study of STAT5B mutations in CD4+ large granular lymphocyte leukemia. Data came from immunoSEQ multiplex PCR; TCRdb stores just in-frame clones and leaves some out. The sample has around 26,000 clones, 74% seen once; the top ten hold around 9.6%. Material for sequencing was CD4+ T cells from blood buffy coats. These receptors were obtained from a human donor in good health.

This clone was recorded only once. This rearrangement joins TRBV6-6 to TRBJ2-7, with 7 bases lining up with TRBD2. The length of the CDR3 is 14 residues. Germline CDR1 is MNHNY and CDR2 is SVGAGI (reference sequence). The J segment lost 0 bases and the V segment lost 2 bases, leaving 1 base of the junction unmatched. The CDR3 region is CASSYQRDSYEQYF. For the CDR3, the DNA is TGTGCCAGCAGTTACCAGCGGGACTCCTACGAGCAGTACTTC.

The rearrangement uses TRBV7-7 and TRBJ2-3; D is undetermined. The CDR3 runs 13 residues. Germline V CDR1 and CDR2: SSHAT, FNYEAQ (reference sequence). With 2 bases removed from V and 2 bases from J, the gap between germline ends came to 5 bases. CDR3 in amino acids: CASSLLPTDTQYF. The CDR3 bases are TGTGCCAGCAGCTTACTGCCCACAGATACGCAGTATTTT. The full variable domain, its missing parts supplied by reference TRBV7-7 and TRBJ2-3, is GAGVSQSPRYKVTKRGQDVTLRCDPISSHATLYWYQQALGQGPEFLTYFNYEAQPDKSGLPSDRFSAERPEGSISTLTIQRTEQRDSAMYRCASSLLPTDTQYFGPGTRLTVL.

J is TRBJ2-7 and V is TRBV7-8, with TRBD1 matching over 9 bases. V was pared by 2 bases and J by 2 bases, with 4 bases of the junction left unmatched. Germline values: CDR1 SGHVS, CDR2 FQNEAQ. The CDR3 contains 15 residues. The CDR3 spells CASSLRTGATYEQYF. The CDR3 nucleotides read TGTGCCAGCAGCTTAAGGACAGGGGCAACCTACGAGCAGTACTTC.

The chain links TRBV14 to TRBJ2-5; 9 bases are a match to TRBD1. Germline CDR1 is SGHDN and CDR2 is FVKESK. The CDR3 has 15 amino acids. With 4 bases clipped from V and 4 bases from J, the junction kept 7 bases outside the gene matches. CDR3: CASSPGTGNLETQYF. For the CDR3, the DNA is TGTGCCAGCAGCCCAGGGACAGGGAATTTAGAGACCCAGTACTTC. Supplemented by reference TRBV14 and TRBJ2-5, the full variable domain reads EAGVTQFPSHSVIEKGQTVTLRCDPISGHDNLYWYRRVMGKEIKFLLHFVKESKQDESGMPNNRFLAERTGGTYSTLKVQPAELEDSGVYFCASSPGTGNLETQYFGPGTRLLVL.

V is TRBV28 and J is TRBJ2-2; possibly TRBD1 for D (6 bases). V was pared by 9 bases and J by 4 bases, with 12 bases between. The CDR3 sequence is 13 residues long. Germline-derived CDR1 and CDR2 are MDHEN and SYDVKM. In nucleotides, the CDR3 is TGTGCCAGTGGGGGCAGCCCCACCGGGGAGCTGTTTTTT. Translating it yields CASGGSPTGELFF.

This clone has just a few counts. This chain uses TRBV7-9 with TRBJ2-5; D uncertain. V was trimmed by 0 bases and J by 5 bases, leaving 4 bases between them. CDR1 SEHNR and CDR2 FQNEAQ come from the germline V gene (reference sequence). The CDR3 sequence is 12 residues long. This CDR3 is CASSLAIETQYF. CDR3 nucleotides: TGTGCCAGCAGCTTAGCGATCGAGACCCAGTACTTC.

This rearrangement joins TRBV5-6 to TRBJ1-2; TRBD1 is a possible D gene (6 bases). CDR1 and CDR2 from the germline V gene are SGHDT and YYEEEE. The germline V and J ends were trimmed by 0 bases and 6 bases, with 9 bases remaining between them. The CDR3 is 13 amino acids. The CDR3 coding sequence is TGTGCCAGCAGCTTGGTGGCAGGGGATGGCTACACCTTC. It specifies CASSLVAGDGYTF.

This clone has just a few counts. The gene calls are TRBV19 and TRBJ1-4; D is ambiguous. Per germline, CDR1 LNHDA and CDR2 SQIVND (reference sequence). CDR3 length equals 13 residues. Trimming removed 11 bases from V and 4 bases from J, with 14 bases in between. CDR3 in amino acids: CAACSADNEKLFF. CDR3 sequence (DNA): TGTGCCGCCTGCAGCGCTGATAATGAAAAACTGTTTTTT.

CDR3 loop: CAIAENTEAFF. The CDR3 DNA reads as TGTGCCATCGCCGAGAACACTGAAGCTTTCTTT. The J gene is TRBJ1-1, the V gene TRBV10-3; D remains ambiguous. The CDR3 has 11 amino acids. Germline values: CDR1 ENHRY, CDR2 SYGVKD. The V and J ends lost 8 bases and 1 base respectively, with 5 bases between them.

This clone came up a few times. V and J are TRBV6-6 and TRBJ2-3; a weak D match, TRBD1 (5 bases). V lost 8 bases to trimming and J lost 7 bases, with 16 bases between them. This CDR3 has 13 amino acids. Germline lookup yields CDR1 MNHNY and CDR2 SVGAGI (reference sequence). CDR3 bases: TGTGCCAGCCGTTCTTCCCAGGGTCATACGCAGTATTTT. The encoded protein is CASRSSQGHTQYF.

The V and J genes are TRBV11-3 and TRBJ2-1; D unresolved. This CDR3 contains 16 residues. Germline V gene lookup returns CDR1 SGHNT and CDR2 YENEEA. V dropped 0 bases and J dropped 0 bases, with 9 bases sitting between them. The CDR3 region has the DNA TGTGCCAGCAGCTTAGACACAGCTAGCTCCTACAATGAGCAGTTCTTC. Translating gives CASSLDTASSYNEQFF.

The chain couples TRBV7-2 to TRBJ1-1; D may be TRBD1 (5 bases). Germline CDR1 reads SGHTA; CDR2 reads FQGNSA. CDR3 size: 13 residues. V lost 7 bases, J lost 0 bases, and 9 bases lay in between. CDR3 amino acids: CASTVQVNTEAFF. The CDR3 DNA sequence: TGTGCCAGCACGGTACAGGTGAACACTGAAGCTTTCTTT.

This clone was found a few times. This sequence joins TRBV10-3 and TRBJ1-2, with D hard to call. The CDR3 spans 12 residues. V was cut by 2 bases and J by 6 bases, with 7 bases left in between. The germline CDR1 and CDR2 sequences are ENHRY and SYGVKD. The DNA of the CDR3 is TGTGCCATCAGTGAGATAACGAATGGCTACACCTTC. Translated: CAISEITNGYTF.

The V gene is TRBV11-2, the J gene TRBJ2-1; D call uncertain. There are 15 residues in the CDR3. The germline gives CDR1 SGHAT, CDR2 FQNNGV. V lost 6 bases to trimming and J lost 6 bases, with 18 bases between them. The CDR3 region has the DNA TGTGCCAGCAGAACCACCCGCGGCCTCTCCAATGAGCAGTTCTTC. Its protein is CASRTTRGLSNEQFF.

The rearrangement links TRBV28 to TRBJ2-2, with TRBD1 matching 9 bases. CDR3 length equals 14 residues. Unmatched junction bases numbered 10, after V lost 10 bases and J lost 7 bases. Looked up from germline, CDR1 is MDHEN and CDR2 is SYDVKM. The CDR3 DNA reads TGTGCCACCGGGACAGGGAGTACCATCGGGGAGCTGTTTTTT. Translated, it gives CATGTGSTIGELFF.

J is TRBJ1-1 and V is TRBV7-2; D perhaps matches TRBD1 (6 bases). This CDR3 comprises 14 residues. Germline assignment: CDR1 SGHTA and CDR2 FQGNSA. V lost 0 bases and J lost 7, with 12 bases in between. The CDR3 sequence is CASSLASGGGEAFF. CDR3 nucleotides: TGTGCCAGCAGCTTAGCGAGCGGAGGGGGTGAAGCTTTCTTT.

CDR3 loop: CAWRRGGLAGVGEQYF. The CDR3 region has the DNA TGTGCCTGGAGGAGGGGGGGGCTAGCGGGAGTTGGCGAGCAGTACTTC. The chain couples TRBV30 to TRBJ2-7, with 10 nucleotides matching TRBD2. The CDR3 loop spans 16 amino acids. Germline assignment: CDR1 GTSNPN and CDR2 SVGIG (reference sequence). Losses at the gene ends were 3 bases for V and 6 bases for J; bases not matched to a gene: 14. Using reference TRBV30 and TRBJ2-7 for the parts outside the CDR3, the full variable domain is SQTIHQWPATLVQPVGSPLSLECTVEGTSNPNLYWYRQAAGRGLQLLFYSVGIGQISSEVPQNLSASRPQDRQFILSSKKLLLSDSGFYLCAWRRGGLAGVGEQYFGPGTRLTVT.

The chain links TRBV27 to TRBJ1-5; TRBD1 agrees at 8 bases. Germline V gene lookup returns CDR1 MNHEY and CDR2 SMNVEV (reference sequence). The V segment lost 8 bases and the J segment 6 bases; nucleotides outside the gene matches: 9. The CDR3 contains 14 residues. CDR3 in amino acids: CASGNQGAGQPQHF. As DNA, the CDR3 is TGTGCCAGCGGCAACCAGGGGGCAGGTCAGCCCCAGCATTTT.

This clone was counted a single time. CDR3 protein: CASSPQQAASYEQYF. DNA of the CDR3: TGTGCCAGCTCACCACAACAGGCGGCATCCTACGAGCAGTACTTC. The V call is TRBV18, the J call TRBJ2-7; D might be TRBD1 (5 bases). V was shortened by 1 base and J by 1 base, with 11 bases between the two germline ends. The CDR3 spans 15 residues. Germline CDR1 is KGHSH and CDR2 is LQKENI. The full variable domain, its missing parts supplied by reference TRBV18 and TRBJ2-7, is NAGVMQNPRHLVRRRGQEARLRCSPMKGHSHVYWYRQLPEEGLKFMVYLQKENIIDESGMPKERFSAEFPKEGPSILRIQQVVRGDSAAYFCASSPQQAASYEQYFGPGTRLTVT.

This clone has just a few counts. The chain carries TRBV5-1 and TRBJ2-4; TRBD2 matches at 9 bases. The CDR3 loop spans 18 amino acids. Germline CDR1 reads SGHRS; CDR2 reads YFSETQ. With V trimmed by 2 bases and J by 6 bases, 15 bases remained unmatched. The CDR3 DNA is TGCGCCAGCAGCTTTGGCGCGGGGGGGCCGGTTGCGGGAAACATTCAGTACTTC. Translated, it gives CASSFGAGGPVAGNIQYF.

In this sample, this clone turned up once. CDR3: CASSPGTLSGETQYF. CDR3 DNA sequence: TGTGCCAGTAGTCCCGGGACTCTCTCCGGGGAGACCCAGTACTTC. V is TRBV19 and J is TRBJ2-5; D might be TRBD2 (6 bases). Germline CDR1 LNHDA, CDR2 SQIVND (reference sequence). The V gene lost 5 bases and the J gene lost 5 bases, with 18 bases spanning the gap. There are 15 residues in the CDR3.

The chain uses TRBV6-1 and TRBJ2-4, with D unclear. This CDR3 contains 18 residues. The germline gives CDR1 MNHNS, CDR2 SASEGT. V lost 3 bases and J 0 bases, leaving 18 bases between the germline ends. Here the CDR3 DNA reads TGTGCCAGCAGTGATGGATTTACGAAACCACTAGCCAAAAACATTCAGTACTTC. It codes for CASSDGFTKPLAKNIQYF.

The V and J genes are TRBV19 and TRBJ2-1; D is uncertain. Looked up from germline, CDR1 is LNHDA and CDR2 is SQIVND (reference sequence). CDR3 length: 13 residues. V was cut by 4 bases and J by 7 bases, with 11 bases left in between. Written as DNA, the CDR3 is TGTGCCAGTAGTAGGTCGGGCACGAATGAGCAGTTCTTC. Its protein product is CASSRSGTNEQFF.

The J gene is TRBJ1-6, the V gene TRBV6-5, with 7 bases identical to TRBD1. With 4 bases clipped from V and 6 bases from J, the junction kept 3 bases outside the gene matches. From germline, CDR1 is MNHEY and CDR2 SVGAGI. CDR3 length equals 14 residues. The CDR3 DNA is TGTGCCAGCAGTTGGGACAGATTTAATTCACCCCTCCACTTT. Amino acids: CASSWDRFNSPLHF.

This chain joins TRBV28 and TRBJ2-4; D uncertain. From germline, CDR1 is MDHEN and CDR2 SYDVKM. Trimming stripped 3 bases from V and 8 bases from J, with 11 bases between. The CDR3 sequence is 13 residues long. DNA for the CDR3: TGTGCCAGCAGTTTTTTGGGTCAGGACATTCAGTACTTC. Protein sequence: CASSFLGQDIQYF.

CDR3 sequence: CASSSRTGVNYGYTF. The CDR3 region has the DNA TGTGCCAGCAGTTCTCGGACAGGGGTGAACTATGGCTACACCTTC. The chain carries TRBV27 and TRBJ1-2, with TRBD1 identical over 9 bases. With V trimmed by 4 bases and J by 2 bases, 5 bases remained unmatched. Germline CDR1 reads MNHEY; CDR2 reads SMNVEV (reference sequence). This CDR3 has 15 residues.